This is a list of T cell receptor beta chains from one sample in a study of a mutant IDH1 vaccine in newly diagnosed glioma. The repertoire was sequenced with immunoSEQ multiplex PCR; TCRdb's copy has only in-frame clones and lacks some. The sample yields roughly 51,000 clones, 70% to 85% seen once. The antigens for these receptors are not known. The sequences come from PBMCs, collected from a glioma patient whose treatment included an IDH1 peptide vaccine. The receptors were sampled from a man aged 40-50 years with glioma. Both conserved end residues are part of each CDR3. The D gene is left open where the match is weak. Part of the rows lack a size; the others show once, few, many or a class for expanded clones.

v_call: TRBV11-2; clone_size: -; d_call: -; j_call: TRBJ2-7; cdr3_nt: TGTGCCAGCAGCCGTGGAGGGAGCGTTATCGAGCAGTACTTC; cdr3_aa: CASSRGGSVIEQYF
v_call: TRBV6-6; clone_size: once; d_call: TRBD1; j_call: TRBJ2-1; cdr3_nt: TGTGCCAGCAGTTCCCGCCGGACAGGGGCAAATGAGCAGTTCTTC; cdr3_aa: CASSSRRTGANEQFF
v_call: TRBV4-1; clone_size: -; d_call: -; j_call: TRBJ2-2; cdr3_nt: TGCGCCAGCAGCCAAGACGACAGGAAAAGGGAGCTGTTTTTT; cdr3_aa: CASSQDDRKRELFF
v_call: TRBV29-1; clone_size: -; d_call: -; j_call: TRBJ1-2; cdr3_nt: TGCAGCGTTGACGCGGGGGGCTTTGGCTACACCTTC; cdr3_aa: CSVDAGGFGYTF
v_call: TRBV29-1; clone_size: once; d_call: TRBD1; j_call: TRBJ1-5; cdr3_nt: TGCAGCGAGTCACAGGGGGGATCTCCCCCCCAGCATTTT; cdr3_aa: CSESQGGSPPQHF
v_call: TRBV7-9; clone_size: -; d_call: -; j_call: TRBJ1-1; cdr3_nt: TGTGCCAGCAGCTTCCCCGGGCTCAGCACTGAAGCTTTCTTT; cdr3_aa: CASSFPGLSTEAFF
v_call: TRBV5-1; clone_size: -; d_call: -; j_call: TRBJ2-2; cdr3_nt: TGCGCCAGCTCAAGGACTGCGAACACCGGGGAGCTGTTTTTT; cdr3_aa: CASSRTANTGELFF
v_call: TRBV4-1; clone_size: once; d_call: -; j_call: TRBJ2-6; cdr3_nt: TGCGCCAGCAGCCAATACCGGGCCAACCCCGTCTCTGGGGCCAACGTCCTGACTTTC; cdr3_aa: CASSQYRANPVSGANVLTF
v_call: TRBV10-2; clone_size: -; d_call: -; j_call: TRBJ2-5; cdr3_nt: TGCGCCAGCAGTGCCACACTCCGAGCGACCCAGTACTTC; cdr3_aa: CASSATLRATQYF
v_call: TRBV5-1; clone_size: -; d_call: -; j_call: TRBJ2-1; cdr3_nt: TGCGCCAGCAGCTTCACCGGGTCTTACAATGAGCAGTTCTTC; cdr3_aa: CASSFTGSYNEQFF
v_call: TRBV19; clone_size: -; d_call: TRBD2; j_call: TRBJ2-7; cdr3_nt: TGTGCCAGTAGTCCGAGCGGACTAGCGGGGGGGTACGAGCAGTACTTC; cdr3_aa: CASSPSGLAGGYEQYF
v_call: TRBV5-5; clone_size: -; d_call: -; j_call: TRBJ1-2; cdr3_nt: TGTGCCAGCAGCTTTTCAAACACGTATGGCTACACCTTC; cdr3_aa: CASSFSNTYGYTF
v_call: TRBV5-6; clone_size: -; d_call: -; j_call: TRBJ1-1; cdr3_nt: TGTGCCAGCAGCTCTGATTTCACAGGGCAGGGGTGGAACACTGAAGCTTTCTTT; cdr3_aa: CASSSDFTGQGWNTEAFF
v_call: TRBV18; clone_size: -; d_call: -; j_call: TRBJ1-4; cdr3_nt: TGTGCCAGCTCACCAACGGGTAATGAAAAACTGTTTTTT; cdr3_aa: CASSPTGNEKLFF
v_call: TRBV5-1; clone_size: -; d_call: -; j_call: TRBJ2-2; cdr3_nt: TGCGCCAGCAGCGAGGGGGTAGACACCGGGGAGCTGTTTTTT; cdr3_aa: CASSEGVDTGELFF
v_call: TRBV29-1; clone_size: -; d_call: -; j_call: TRBJ1-5; cdr3_nt: TGCAGCGTGAGGGGTATAAATCAGCCCCAGCATTTT; cdr3_aa: CSVRGINQPQHF
v_call: TRBV29-1; clone_size: -; d_call: -; j_call: TRBJ2-3; cdr3_nt: TGCAGCGCCGGAGGGCTCGAGGGGGGGCGCAAAGATACGCAGTATTTT; cdr3_aa: CSAGGLEGGRKDTQYF
v_call: TRBV6-5; clone_size: -; d_call: TRBD1; j_call: TRBJ2-7; cdr3_nt: TGTGCCAGCAGTTCCGCCGGGACAGGGGTTTCCTACGAGCAGTACTTC; cdr3_aa: CASSSAGTGVSYEQYF
v_call: TRBV29-1; clone_size: -; d_call: -; j_call: TRBJ1-2; cdr3_nt: TGCAGCGTTGAAGAAAGCGGGCTAGATGGCTACACCTTC; cdr3_aa: CSVEESGLDGYTF
v_call: TRBV5-1; clone_size: once; d_call: TRBD2; j_call: TRBJ2-2; cdr3_nt: TGCGCCAGCAGCTTTGGACTAGCGAGTACCGGGGAGCTGTTTTTT; cdr3_aa: CASSFGLASTGELFF
v_call: TRBV30; clone_size: once; d_call: -; j_call: TRBJ2-1; cdr3_nt: TGTGCCTGGAGCCCGAGGGAGGGGGGCTACTACAATGAGCAGTTCTTC; cdr3_aa: CAWSPREGGYYNEQFF
v_call: TRBV30; clone_size: -; d_call: -; j_call: TRBJ2-7; cdr3_nt: TGTGCCTGGAGTCTGTCACCCCTATCCTACGAGCAGTACTTC; cdr3_aa: CAWSLSPLSYEQYF
v_call: TRBV5-5; clone_size: few; d_call: TRBD1; j_call: TRBJ1-6; cdr3_nt: TGTGCCAGCAGCTTGGAAGGACAGGGAATTCATCCCCTCCACTTT; cdr3_aa: CASSLEGQGIHPLHF
v_call: TRBV6-1; clone_size: -; d_call: -; j_call: TRBJ1-1; cdr3_nt: TGTGCCAGCAGTGGAAGTTACATGAACACTGAAGCTTTCTTT; cdr3_aa: CASSGSYMNTEAFF
v_call: TRBV19; clone_size: -; d_call: -; j_call: TRBJ1-1; cdr3_nt: TGTGCCAGTAACAAGGGGATGAACACTGAAGCTTTCTTT; cdr3_aa: CASNKGMNTEAFF
v_call: TRBV6-1; clone_size: -; d_call: TRBD1; j_call: TRBJ2-7; cdr3_nt: TGTGCCAGCAAAGGACAGGGGTCCGACGAGCAGTACTTC; cdr3_aa: CASKGQGSDEQYF
v_call: TRBV5-6; clone_size: -; d_call: TRBD1; j_call: TRBJ1-1; cdr3_nt: TGTGCCAGCAGCTCCGACAGGGGGCTAGGTGAAGCTTTCTTT; cdr3_aa: CASSSDRGLGEAFF
v_call: TRBV6-1; clone_size: -; d_call: -; j_call: TRBJ2-7; cdr3_nt: TGTGCCAGCAGTGCAGACATAGGCGGTTACGAGCAGTACTTC; cdr3_aa: CASSADIGGYEQYF
v_call: TRBV2; clone_size: -; d_call: TRBD2; j_call: TRBJ2-2; cdr3_nt: TGTGCCACCTCTCTAGCGGGGTATACCGGGGAGCTGTTTTTT; cdr3_aa: CATSLAGYTGELFF
v_call: TRBV4-1; clone_size: -; d_call: -; j_call: TRBJ2-1; cdr3_nt: TGCGCCAGCAGCCAAGACCACAGGGTAGATCATGAGCAGTTCTTC; cdr3_aa: CASSQDHRVDHEQFF
v_call: TRBV29-1; clone_size: few; d_call: -; j_call: TRBJ2-7; cdr3_nt: TGCAGCGTTGAAGGGACACGTTCCTACGAGCAGTACTTC; cdr3_aa: CSVEGTRSYEQYF
v_call: TRBV6-6; clone_size: -; d_call: -; j_call: TRBJ2-5; cdr3_nt: TGTGCCAGCAGGACGGGACCGTTCCAAGAGACCCAGTACTTC; cdr3_aa: CASRTGPFQETQYF
v_call: TRBV19; clone_size: -; d_call: TRBD2; j_call: TRBJ2-3; cdr3_nt: TGTGCCAGTAGCAGGGGACTAGCGGGGATAGATACGCAGTATTTT; cdr3_aa: CASSRGLAGIDTQYF
v_call: TRBV7-3; clone_size: -; d_call: -; j_call: TRBJ1-1; cdr3_nt: TGTGCCAGCAGCTCCTTCGCTCGGGGTGAAGCTTTCTTT; cdr3_aa: CASSSFARGEAFF
v_call: TRBV4-1; clone_size: -; d_call: -; j_call: TRBJ2-3; cdr3_nt: TGCGCCAGCAGCCAAAGCGGGCCTCCCACAGATACGCAGTATTTT; cdr3_aa: CASSQSGPPTDTQYF
v_call: TRBV6-5; clone_size: -; d_call: -; j_call: TRBJ2-7; cdr3_nt: TGTGCCAGCAGTTACTCGGGGGGGGGCCCCTACGAGCAGTACTTC; cdr3_aa: CASSYSGGGPYEQYF
v_call: TRBV5-1; clone_size: -; d_call: -; j_call: TRBJ1-6; cdr3_nt: TGCGCCAGCACCTCAGGGCAGGGACGGTCACCCCTCCACTTT; cdr3_aa: CASTSGQGRSPLHF
v_call: TRBV19; clone_size: -; d_call: -; j_call: TRBJ1-6; cdr3_nt: TGTGCCAGTAGTATCGCGGGGGGCTCTACACCCCTCCACTTT; cdr3_aa: CASSIAGGSTPLHF
v_call: TRBV9; clone_size: -; d_call: -; j_call: TRBJ1-1; cdr3_nt: TGTGCCAGCAGCCTCAACGGAGACGTCACTGAAGCTTTCTTT; cdr3_aa: CASSLNGDVTEAFF
v_call: TRBV13; clone_size: -; d_call: -; j_call: TRBJ1-3; cdr3_nt: TGTGCCAGCAGCCCCCAGTCGGCGGCTGGAAACACCATATATTTT; cdr3_aa: CASSPQSAAGNTIYF
v_call: TRBV5-1; clone_size: -; d_call: -; j_call: TRBJ1-5; cdr3_nt: TGCGCCAGCAGCTTAGATAGCAATCAGCCCCAGCATTTT; cdr3_aa: CASSLDSNQPQHF
v_call: TRBV4-1; clone_size: -; d_call: -; j_call: TRBJ1-5; cdr3_nt: TGCGCCAGCAGCCAAGAAGCCGGTCAGCCCCAGCATTTT; cdr3_aa: CASSQEAGQPQHF
v_call: TRBV7-2; clone_size: -; d_call: TRBD2; j_call: TRBJ2-7; cdr3_nt: TGTGCCAGCAGCTTAGTGGGGGGGAACTACGAGCAGTACTTC; cdr3_aa: CASSLVGGNYEQYF
v_call: TRBV4-1; clone_size: -; d_call: -; j_call: TRBJ2-2; cdr3_nt: TGCGCCAGCAGCCAAGCCCCAGGGACGAACACCGGGGAGCTGTTTTTT; cdr3_aa: CASSQAPGTNTGELFF
v_call: TRBV11-2; clone_size: few; d_call: TRBD1; j_call: TRBJ2-2; cdr3_nt: TGTGCCAGCAGGCGGCCGGGACAGGGGCATCCCGAGCTGTTTTTT; cdr3_aa: CASRRPGQGHPELFF
v_call: TRBV5-1; clone_size: -; d_call: TRBD1; j_call: TRBJ2-7; cdr3_nt: TGCGCCAGCAGCTTGGGGACAGGGATTTACGAGCAGTACTTC; cdr3_aa: CASSLGTGIYEQYF
v_call: TRBV2; clone_size: -; d_call: -; j_call: TRBJ1-5; cdr3_nt: TGTGCCAGCAGTGAAGCTTTAGGCAGCCATCAGCCCCAGCATTTT; cdr3_aa: CASSEALGSHQPQHF
v_call: TRBV6-5; clone_size: -; d_call: -; j_call: TRBJ1-2; cdr3_nt: TGTGCCAGCAGAAATCCAGGGGGCTACACCTTC; cdr3_aa: CASRNPGGYTF
v_call: TRBV7-6; clone_size: once; d_call: TRBD1; j_call: TRBJ2-2; cdr3_nt: TGTGCCAGCGGGGACAGGGGGAAAACGAACACCGGGGAGCTGTTTTTT; cdr3_aa: CASGDRGKTNTGELFF
v_call: TRBV29-1; clone_size: -; d_call: -; j_call: TRBJ1-3; cdr3_nt: TGCAGCGCTCTCGGGACAAACTCTGGAAACACCATATATTTT; cdr3_aa: CSALGTNSGNTIYF
v_call: TRBV29-1; clone_size: -; d_call: -; j_call: TRBJ2-3; cdr3_nt: TGCAGCGTTGAATATCGCTCGACAGATACGCAGTATTTT; cdr3_aa: CSVEYRSTDTQYF
v_call: TRBV2; clone_size: -; d_call: -; j_call: TRBJ1-3; cdr3_nt: TGTGCCAGCAGAGCCGGAGGAAACACCATATATTTT; cdr3_aa: CASRAGGNTIYF
v_call: TRBV2; clone_size: few; d_call: TRBD1; j_call: TRBJ1-2; cdr3_nt: TGTGCCAGCAGCCTACTACAGGGGGCAAGCTACACCTTC; cdr3_aa: CASSLLQGASYTF